These 9 T cell receptor beta chains came from one sample sequenced in a study of T cell responses to AZD1222 COVID-19 vaccine (dated by TCRdb to the early 2020s). To prepare the library, the immunoSEQ multiplex PCR assay was applied. TCRdb took this table from immuneACCESS and kept in-frame rearrangements with V and J called. Such tables lack part of the clones; where checked against another copy, unresolved V genes explain under half of the gap, and the rest is unexplained. Recorded for this sample are 72,000 or so clones; roughly 90% of them occurred a single time. The top ten constitute 3.5% to 5% of the sample. The time point label on this specimen signifies: baseline before first vaccination. Here the sequenced sample was peripheral blood, taken on day 0 of AZD1222 vaccination. The source of these receptors is an adult in good health.

This chain connects TRBV6-2 or TRBV6-3 to TRBJ2-7; 8 bases map to TRBD1. The V and J ends lost 3 bases and 2 bases, in that order; junction bases with no gene match: 9. CDR3 size: 16 residues. Germline V gene data show CDR1 as MNHEY and CDR2 as SVGEGT. CDR3 loop: CASSYYRGWDPYEQYF. The CDR3 DNA reads TGTGCCAGCAGTTATTACAGGGGGTGGGATCCCTACGAGCAGTACTTC.

The genes are TRBV5-1 and TRBJ2-5; D is undetermined. Germline-derived CDR1 and CDR2 are SGHRS and YFSETQ. The CDR3 is 14 amino acids. Trimming removed 1 base at V and 1 base at J, with 8 bases between. CDR3: CASSLMVGQETQYF. CDR3 sequence (DNA): TGCGCCAGCAGCTTGATGGTCGGCCAAGAGACCCAGTACTTC. Full variable domain (missing parts from reference TRBV5-1 and TRBJ2-5): KAGVTQTPRYLIKTRGQQVTLSCSPISGHRSVSWYQQTPGQGLQFLFEYFSETQRNKGNFPGRFSGRQFSNSRSEMNVSTLELGDSALYLCASSLMVGQETQYFGPGTRLLVL.

The chain has TRBV5-4 and TRBJ1-2; D possibly corresponds to TRBD1 (5 bases). This CDR3 region has 15 residues. V lost 4 bases and J 3 bases, leaving 16 bases between the germline ends. Looked up from germline, CDR1 is SGHNT and CDR2 is YYREEE (reference sequence). CDR3 in DNA: TGTGCCAGCAGCACCGGGACTTTCAGTGACTATGGCTACACCTTC. Translating gives CASSTGTFSDYGYTF.

The rearrangement uses TRBV28 and TRBJ1-6; D remains unclear. The CDR3 is made up of 14 amino acids. With 2 bases removed from V and 9 bases from J, the gap between germline ends came to 11 bases. Germline V gene sequence: CDR1 MDHEN, CDR2 SYDVKM. The CDR3 reads CASSLGRGASPLHF. CDR3 DNA: TGTGCCAGCAGTTTAGGACGGGGAGCTTCACCCCTCCACTTT. The full variable domain, its missing parts supplied by reference TRBV28 and TRBJ1-6, is DVKVTQSSRYLVKRTGEKVFLECVQDMDHENMFWYRQDPGLGLRLIYFSYDVKMKEKGDIPEGYSVSREKKERFSLILESASTNQTSMYLCASSLGRGASPLHFGNGTRLTVT.

This clone was observed a single time. This chain connects TRBV6-5 to TRBJ2-1; a possible D gene is TRBD1 (6 bases). The CDR3 contains 15 residues. The germline CDR1 and CDR2 sequences are MNHEY and SVGAGI. V lost 4 bases and J lost 0, with 10 bases in between. In DNA form, the CDR3 reads TGTGCCAGCAGTTGGGGGCAAAACTCCTACAATGAGCAGTTCTTC. It codes for CASSWGQNSYNEQFF.

This chain connects TRBV19 to TRBJ2-3, with 9 bases identical to TRBD1. In germline, CDR1 is LNHDA, CDR2 SQIVND (reference sequence). The CDR3 length is 15 residues. With 6 bases clipped from V and 1 base from J, the junction kept 5 bases outside the gene matches. The CDR3 sequence: CASSRRDRGTDTQYF. As DNA, the CDR3 is TGTGCCAGTAGCCGTAGGGACAGGGGCACAGATACGCAGTATTTT.

The CDR3 DNA reads as TGTGCCAGCAGCCGGACAGGGGGCTTTTCCGGGGAGCTGTTTTTT. This encodes CASSRTGGFSGELFF. The chain is built from TRBV13 and TRBJ2-2; TRBD1 agrees at 11 bases. The germline CDR1 and CDR2 sequences are PRHDT and FYEKMQ (reference sequence). The junction had 5 bases not matched to a gene; V was cut back by 5 bases and J by 6 bases. The CDR3 has 15 amino acids.

The chain carries TRBV5-1 and TRBJ2-1, with 12 bases identical to TRBD2. Unmatched junction bases numbered 5, after V lost 4 bases and J lost 3 bases. Germline V CDR1 and CDR2: SGHRS, YFSETQ. The CDR3 consists of 16 residues. The CDR3 DNA reads TGCGCCAGCAGCACTCGGACTAGCGGGAACTACAATGAGCAGTTCTTC. Translation gives CASSTRTSGNYNEQFF.

The CDR3 DNA sequence: TGTGCTAGTGGTTTGGGGCAAACAATGAACACTGAAGCTTTCTTT. It translates to CASGLGQTMNTEAFF. The chain recombines TRBV12-5 with TRBJ1-1; no clear D. Trimming shortened V by 1 base and J by 0 bases, and 9 bases separated the two germline ends. This CDR3 spans 15 amino acids. Germline CDR1 LGHNT, CDR2 FRNRAP.